Listed here are 8 T cell receptor beta chains from one sample, sequenced in a study of breast tumors, draining lymph nodes, adjacent tissues. TCRdb called the multiplex PCR reads again in MiXCR, with one record for every CDR3 protein. The sample includes over 250,000 distinct CDR3 sequences, 30% to 35% seen only once; the top ten take roughly 1.1%. Axillary draining lymph nodes of breast cancer patients supplied the node samples. Source material: axillary lymph node tissue. These receptor sequences come from a female donor with breast cancer. Some clones in this sample may be carry-over from other donors' samples.

The J gene is TRBJ1-5, the V gene TRBV2, with D perhaps matching TRBD1 (6 bases). The CDR3 is made up of 15 amino acids. The germline V gene has CDR1 SNHLY and CDR2 FYNNEI. The V end lost 1 base, the J end lost 11 bases, and 18 bases lay between the germline ends. CDR3: CASSEGQEEGETQHF. The DNA of the CDR3 is TGTGCCAGCAGTGAAGGACAAGAGGAGGGGGAGACCCAGCATTTT.

In the case of this clonotype: A much bigger clone sits one base away, suggesting this may be a read error. The chain recombines TRBV11-2 with TRBJ2-7, with D possibly matching TRBD1 (6 bases). This CDR3 contains 15 residues. The germline CDR1 and CDR2 sequences are SGHAT and FQNNGV. The V end was cut by 3 bases, the J end by 0 bases, with 12 bases between. Written as DNA, the CDR3 is TGTGCCAGCAGCTTCCGACAGGCGAGCTCCTACGAGCAGTACTTC. This sequence encodes CASSFRQASSYEQYF.

This clonotype was recorded at least ten times. CDR3 sequence reads: CSARDARGGQPQHF. In DNA, the CDR3 is TGCAGTGCTAGAGATGCGAGAGGCGGTCAGCCCCAGCATTTT. The rearrangement joins TRBV20-1 to TRBJ1-5; D gene unclear. CDR3 length: 14 residues. Germline V gives CDR1 DFQATT, CDR2 SNEGSKA (reference sequence). With 0 bases removed from V and 6 bases from J, the gap between germline ends came to 12 bases.

With respect to this clonotype: This may be a read error: a much more frequent sequence differs by one nucleotide. A read error is likely, as this CDR3 ends without the conserved phenylalanine or tryptophan. This sequence joins TRBV5-4 and TRBJ2-7, with TRBD2 as a possible D gene (5 bases). The CDR3 is 14 amino acids. Germline V gives CDR1 SGHNT, CDR2 YYREEE (reference sequence). V gave up 4 bases and J gave up 3 bases, with 14 bases separating them. The CDR3 nucleotides are TGTGCCAGCAGCCCAGGCGGGCAACGCTACGAGCAGTACCTC. This sequence encodes CASSPGGQRYEQYL.

In its sample, this clonotype was seen many times. This chain links TRBV15 with TRBJ1-2; D possibly corresponds to TRBD1 (5 bases). Germline CDR1 LNHNV, CDR2 YYDKDF (reference sequence). The CDR3 length is 14 residues. Trimming left V 1 base short and J 2 bases short, with 8 bases between. The CDR3 nucleotides are TGTGCCACCAGCAGAGGGGGCAGAAACTATGGCTACACCTTC. This gives the protein CATSRGGRNYGYTF.

This clonotype turned up a few times. The rearrangement links TRBV18 to TRBJ2-5; 7 nucleotides line up with TRBD1. With V trimmed by 3 bases and J by 5 bases, 6 bases remained unmatched. The CDR3 has 14 residues. Per the germline V gene, CDR1 is KGHSH and CDR2 is LQKENI. The CDR3 reads CASSPQQGRETQYF. The CDR3 nucleotides are TGTGCCAGCTCACCTCAACAGGGGCGGGAGACCCAGTACTTC.

This clonotype was detected ten times or more. This chain uses TRBV20-1 with TRBJ2-7; no clear D. The CDR3 is 16 amino acids. From germline, CDR1 is DFQATT and CDR2 SNEGSKA (reference sequence). The V end was cut by 1 base, the J end by 3 bases, with 19 bases between. CDR3 sequence: CSARGVNGSTLYEQYF. CDR3 nucleotide sequence: TGCAGTGCTAGAGGAGTGAATGGAAGCACCCTCTACGAGCAGTACTTC.

As to this clonotype: A single base separates this from a much larger clone, so it may be a read error. The conserved final phenylalanine or tryptophan is absent from the CDR3, which likely points to a read error. The chain has TRBV4-1 and TRBJ1-2, with 7 nucleotides matching TRBD1. CDR3 length equals 14 residues. Germline loops: CDR1 MGHRA, CDR2 YSYEKL. V shed 1 base and J 8 bases; nucleotides not matched to a gene: 7. CDR3 loop: CASSQVDRDYGYTL. In DNA form, the CDR3 reads TGCGCCAGCAGCCAAGTAGACAGGGATTACGGCTACACCCTC.